This paragraph reports one T cell receptor beta chain. Germline trimming cut 0 bases from V and 5 bases from J; bases unmatched to any gene: 17. The germline gives CDR1 SGDLS, CDR2 YYNGEE. The CDR3 extends over 20 amino acids. The entry originates in a study of blood T cell repertoires in COVID-19. About the study: PBMCs, B-cell-depleted T cells, or T cells were the source of the cDNA or gDNA that made up the material.

In the original analysis: Estimation of nucleated cell counts relied on the amplification of reference gene primers. Sequencing was performed with immunoSEQ multiplex PCR; in TCRdb, only in-frame clones are kept and a portion is missing. The V and J calls and the clone size are those of that table, but D and trimming were determined from the DNA. The sample records 55,000 to 90,000 clones, around 84% being singletons. The specimen sequenced was peripheral blood. The receptor was derived from an older woman with acute or convalescent COVID-19. The chain combines TRBV9 with TRBJ2-2; 9 bases map to TRBD1. CDR3 sequence: CASSVAPELGTGMGTGELFF. The DNA of the CDR3 is TGTGCCAGCAGCGTAGCCCCTGAGCTCGGGACAGGGATGGGGACCGGGGAGCTGTTTTTT.